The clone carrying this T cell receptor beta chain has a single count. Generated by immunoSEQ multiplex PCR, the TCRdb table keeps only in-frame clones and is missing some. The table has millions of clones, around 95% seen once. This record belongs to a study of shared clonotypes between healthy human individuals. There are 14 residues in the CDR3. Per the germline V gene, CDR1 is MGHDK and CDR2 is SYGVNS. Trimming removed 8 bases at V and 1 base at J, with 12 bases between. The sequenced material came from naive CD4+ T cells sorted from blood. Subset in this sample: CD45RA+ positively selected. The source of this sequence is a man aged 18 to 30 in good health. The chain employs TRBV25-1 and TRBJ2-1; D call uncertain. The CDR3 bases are TGTGCCAGCTCAAGTCACGGGTCCTACAATGAGCAGTTCTTC. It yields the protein CASSSHGSYNEQFF.